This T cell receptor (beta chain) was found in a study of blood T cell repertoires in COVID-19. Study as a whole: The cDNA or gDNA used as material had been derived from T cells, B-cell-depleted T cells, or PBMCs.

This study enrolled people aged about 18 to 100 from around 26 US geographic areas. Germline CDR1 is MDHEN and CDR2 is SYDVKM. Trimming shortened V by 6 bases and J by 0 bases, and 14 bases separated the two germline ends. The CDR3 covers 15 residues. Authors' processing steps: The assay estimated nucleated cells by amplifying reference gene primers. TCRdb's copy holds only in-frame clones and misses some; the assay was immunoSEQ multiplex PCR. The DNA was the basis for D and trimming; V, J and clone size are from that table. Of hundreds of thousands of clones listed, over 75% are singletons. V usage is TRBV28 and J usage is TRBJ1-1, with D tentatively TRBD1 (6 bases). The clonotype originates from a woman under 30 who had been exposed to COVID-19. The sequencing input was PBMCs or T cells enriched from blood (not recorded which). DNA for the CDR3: TGTGCCAGCAGGAATTGGGGACAAGTGAACACTGAAGCTTTCTTT. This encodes CASRNWGQVNTEAFF.